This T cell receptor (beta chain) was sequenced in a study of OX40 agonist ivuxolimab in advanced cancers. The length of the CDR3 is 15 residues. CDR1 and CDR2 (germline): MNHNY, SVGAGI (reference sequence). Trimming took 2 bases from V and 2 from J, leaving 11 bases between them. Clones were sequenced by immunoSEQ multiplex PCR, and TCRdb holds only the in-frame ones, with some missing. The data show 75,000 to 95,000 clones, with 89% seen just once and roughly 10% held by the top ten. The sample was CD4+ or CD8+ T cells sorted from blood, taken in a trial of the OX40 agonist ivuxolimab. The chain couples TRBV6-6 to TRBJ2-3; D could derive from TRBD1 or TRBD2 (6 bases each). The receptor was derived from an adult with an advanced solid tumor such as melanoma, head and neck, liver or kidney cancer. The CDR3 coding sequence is TGTGCCAGCAGTTACGGGGGGCCAATCACAGATACGCAGTATTTT. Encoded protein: CASSYGGPITDTQYF.